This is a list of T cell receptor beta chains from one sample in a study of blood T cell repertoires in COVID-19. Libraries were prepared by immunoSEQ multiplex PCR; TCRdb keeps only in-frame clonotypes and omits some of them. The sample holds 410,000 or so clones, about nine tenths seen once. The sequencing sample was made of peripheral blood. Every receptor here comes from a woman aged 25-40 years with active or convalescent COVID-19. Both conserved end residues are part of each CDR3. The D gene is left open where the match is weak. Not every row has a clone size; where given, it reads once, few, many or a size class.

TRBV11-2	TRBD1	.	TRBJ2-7	TGTGCCAGCACCCCTTCGGGACAGGGAATCTACGAGCAGTACTTC	CASTPSGQGIYEQYF
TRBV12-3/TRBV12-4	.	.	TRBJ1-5	TGTGCCAGCAGTGCGGGTAATCAGCCCCAGCATTTT	CASSAGNQPQHF
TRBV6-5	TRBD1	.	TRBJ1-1	TGTGCCAGCAGCCAACCGGGACAGTACACTGAAGCTTTCTTT	CASSQPGQYTEAFF
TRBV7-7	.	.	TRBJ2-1	TGTGCCAGCAGCCCTGCACAGGCCTACTACAATGAGCAGTTCTTC	CASSPAQAYYNEQFF
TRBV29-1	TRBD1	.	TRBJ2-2	TGCAGCGTTGTAGGTCTCCGGACAGGGGTTAACACCGGGGAGCTGTTTTTT	CSVVGLRTGVNTGELFF
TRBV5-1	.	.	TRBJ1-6	TGCGCCAGCAGACCTACAGGGACCTTACCCCTCCACTTT	CASRPTGTLPLHF
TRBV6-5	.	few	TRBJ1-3	TGTGCCAGCAGCCCAGGATCCACTGGAAACACCATATATTTT	CASSPGSTGNTIYF
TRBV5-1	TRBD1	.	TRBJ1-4	TGCGCCAGCAGCGGCCAGGGGGCCCCAACTAATGAAAAACTGTTTTTT	CASSGQGAPTNEKLFF
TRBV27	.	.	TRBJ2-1	TGTGCCAGCAGCTCTCCACTAGGTCCAAGTGAGCAGTTCTTC	CASSSPLGPSEQFF
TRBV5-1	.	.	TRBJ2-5	TGCGCCAGCAGCTTTGTCTTTGCAGGGGCCCGGTACCAAGAGACCCAGTACTTC	CASSFVFAGARYQETQYF
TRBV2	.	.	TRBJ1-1	TGTGCCAGCAGTGAATTTGCCGGGAACACTGAAGCTTTCTTT	CASSEFAGNTEAFF
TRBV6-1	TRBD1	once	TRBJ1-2	TGTGCCAGCAGTGATTCGGGACAGGGGATTTATGGCTACACCTTC	CASSDSGQGIYGYTF
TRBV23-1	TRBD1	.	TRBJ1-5	TGCGCCAGCAGTCAACCGAAACGAACCCCGGGACAGCAAGCAAATAGCAATCAGCCCCAGCATTTT	CASSQPKRTPGQQANSNQPQHF
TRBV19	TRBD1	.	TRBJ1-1	TGTGCCAGTAGTTCAACAGGGGACACTGAAGCTTTCTTT	CASSSTGDTEAFF
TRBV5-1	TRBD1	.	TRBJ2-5	TGCGCCAGCAGATCACAGGGGGGTCAAGAGACCCAGTACTTC	CASRSQGGQETQYF
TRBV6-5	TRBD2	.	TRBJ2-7	TGTGCCAGCAGAAAACTAGCGGTAAGCTCCTACGAGCAGTACTTC	CASRKLAVSSYEQYF
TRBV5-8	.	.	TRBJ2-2	TGTGCCAGCAGCTTGCGGGGGAACACCGGGGAGCTGTTTTTT	CASSLRGNTGELFF
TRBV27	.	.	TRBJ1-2	TGTGCCAGCAGTCCAGGCGGGGATGGGGGCTATGGCTACACCTTC	CASSPGGDGGYGYTF
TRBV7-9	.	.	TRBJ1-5	TGTGCCAGCAGCGAGAGGGGGGGGCCCCAGCATTTT	CASSERGGPQHF
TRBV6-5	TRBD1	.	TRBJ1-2	TGTGCCAGCATTCTAGAACAGGGGGCGCGTGGCTACACCTTC	CASILEQGARGYTF
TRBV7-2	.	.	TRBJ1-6	TGTGCCAGCAGCCTGTATAATTCACCCCTCCACTTT	CASSLYNSPLHF
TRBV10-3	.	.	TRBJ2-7	TGTGCCATCAGTGAGTCGTTCCAGGGAAGCTCCTACGAGCAGTACTTC	CAISESFQGSSYEQYF
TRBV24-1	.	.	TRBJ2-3	TGTGCCACCAGTGCCCAGGGGGGTGCCACAGATACGCAGTATTTT	CATSAQGGATDTQYF
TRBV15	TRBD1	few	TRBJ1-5	TGTGCCACCAGCAGAGATGGACAGGGGAATCAGCCCCAGCATTTT	CATSRDGQGNQPQHF
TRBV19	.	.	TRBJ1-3	TGTGCCAGTAGTATGCGGCCAAGCGACACCATATATTTT	CASSMRPSDTIYF
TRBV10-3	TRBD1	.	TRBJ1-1	TGTGCCACTCGCGACCGATCCGGGACAGTGAACACTGAAGCTTTCTTT	CATRDRSGTVNTEAFF
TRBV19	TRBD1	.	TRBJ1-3	TGTGCCAGTAGTCCGAGACAGGGTTGGAACTCTGGAAACACCATATATTTT	CASSPRQGWNSGNTIYF
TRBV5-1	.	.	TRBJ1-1	TGCGCCAGCAGCCCCCTCAGGGACACTGAAGCTTTCTTT	CASSPLRDTEAFF
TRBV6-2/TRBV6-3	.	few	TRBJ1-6	TGTGCCAGCAGTTACTCAGGGGCAGGTTCACCCCTCCACTTT	CASSYSGAGSPLHF
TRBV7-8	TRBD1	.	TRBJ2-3	TGTGCCAGCAGCTTGGACAGGGGGACAGATACGCAGTATTTT	CASSLDRGTDTQYF
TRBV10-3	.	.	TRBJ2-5	TGTGCCAGCGGTACTACAAACCAAGAGACCCAGTACTTC	CASGTTNQETQYF
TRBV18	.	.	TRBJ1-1	TGTGCCAGCTCACAGACAGCGCAATTCCCGGCTTTCTTT	CASSQTAQFPAFF
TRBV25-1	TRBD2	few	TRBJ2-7	TGTGCCAGCACCACAAACGCGAGGGAGGGCCGTGACGAGCAGTACTTC	CASTTNAREGRDEQYF
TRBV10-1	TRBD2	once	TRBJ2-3	TGCGCCAGCAGTGAGGCGGGGGGACCTAGCACAGATACGCAGTATTTT	CASSEAGGPSTDTQYF
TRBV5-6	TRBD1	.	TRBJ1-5	TGTGCCAGCAGCTACGGGACAGGGACGGGGCAGCCCCAGCATTTT	CASSYGTGTGQPQHF
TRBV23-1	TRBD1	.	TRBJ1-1	TGCGCCAGCAGCGGACAGGCGGAAATGAACACTGAAGCTTTCTTT	CASSGQAEMNTEAFF
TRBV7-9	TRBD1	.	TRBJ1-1	TGTGCCAGCAGCCCAAGGACAGGGATGACTGAAGCTTTCTTT	CASSPRTGMTEAFF
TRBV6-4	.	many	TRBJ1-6	TGTGCCAGCAGTGACTCAGGGACAACAAATTCACCCCTCCACTTT	CASSDSGTTNSPLHF
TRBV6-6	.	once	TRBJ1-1	TGTGCCAGCAGTTACGCAGGGAACACTGAAGCTTTCTTT	CASSYAGNTEAFF
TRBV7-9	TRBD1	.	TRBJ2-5	TGTGCCAGCAGCCTGGCGACAGGGGTTTCGGAGACCCAGTACTTC	CASSLATGVSETQYF
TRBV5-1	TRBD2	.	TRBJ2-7	TGCGCCAGCAGCCCGGCTTCTAGCGGGGGGAGCTCCTACGAGCAGTACTTC	CASSPASSGGSSYEQYF
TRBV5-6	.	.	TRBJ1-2	TGTGCCAGCAGCTTCGGGGCCCCGGGGGGGCCTCTCCAAGGCTACACCTTC	CASSFGAPGGPLQGYTF
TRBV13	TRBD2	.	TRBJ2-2	TGTGCCAGCACCCGAGGCGGGAGTCGGTCTGGGGAGCTGTTTTTT	CASTRGGSRSGELFF
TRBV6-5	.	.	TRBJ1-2	TGTGCCAGCAGTTACACACCCCAGAGGGTCGGCGGCTACACCTTC	CASSYTPQRVGGYTF
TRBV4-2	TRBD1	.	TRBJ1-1	TGTGCCAGCAGGGACAGGGAGGATACTGAAGCTTTCTTT	CASRDREDTEAFF
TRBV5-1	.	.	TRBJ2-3	TGCGCCAGCAGCTTGGACAGGGCCACAGATACGCAGTATTTT	CASSLDRATDTQYF
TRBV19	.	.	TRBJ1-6	TGTGCCAGTAGTATAGATCGGATCCAGGGAAGTTCACCCCTCCACTTT	CASSIDRIQGSSPLHF
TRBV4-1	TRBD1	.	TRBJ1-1	TGCGCCAGCGCCGAACAGGGGGGCACTGAAGCTTTCTTT	CASAEQGGTEAFF
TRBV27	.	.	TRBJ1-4	TGTGCCAGCAGTTTTGGGAGGTCTGAAAAACTGTTTTTT	CASSFGRSEKLFF